The 21 T cell receptor beta chains in this list originate from one sample, sequenced in a study of cytomegalovirus exposure and HLA in healthy donors (dated by TCRdb to 2016 to 2017). The protocol used for the library was the immunoSEQ multiplex PCR assay. In its TCRdb copy, this immuneACCESS table keeps in-frame sequences only and misses some clones. Where compared with another copy, unresolved V genes explain less than half of these, and the others have no known cause. The sample contains under 150,000 clones, 70% to 90% of them found a single time. In total, the top ten clones hold less than 9% of the sample. The sequencing sample was made of PBMCs. Receptor source: a man between 18 and 29 years old in good health and CMV-seropositive.

This clone was seen a single time. DNA of the CDR3: TGTGCCAGCAGTGGAGCCGGGTCCTACTCCTACGAGCAGTACTTC. Protein: CASSGAGSYSYEQYF. The chain recombines TRBV6-1 with TRBJ2-7, with D unclear. Germline-derived CDR1 and CDR2 are MNHNS and SASEGT. The CDR3 spans 15 residues. V lost 4 bases and J 0 bases, leaving 13 bases between the germline ends.

The chain is built from TRBV19 and TRBJ2-4; 7 bases are shared with TRBD1. V shed 8 bases and J 0 bases; nucleotides not matched to a gene: 7. This CDR3 region has 15 residues. Germline loops: CDR1 LNHDA, CDR2 SQIVND (reference sequence). CDR3 region: CASAGTDLAKNIQYF. DNA of the CDR3: TGTGCCAGTGCTGGGACAGACCTAGCCAAAAACATTCAGTACTTC.

A single count supports this clone. The chain recombines TRBV13 with TRBJ2-5; 13 bases line up with TRBD2. J lost 5 bases, V lost 4 bases, and 13 bases had no gene match. The germline V gene encodes CDR1 PRHDT and CDR2 FYEKMQ (reference sequence). The CDR3 consists of 18 residues. CDR3 residues: CASSSRLAGGPREETQYF. The CDR3 region has the DNA TGTGCCAGCAGCTCCAGACTAGCGGGAGGTCCCAGAGAGGAGACCCAGTACTTC.

The rearrangement uses TRBV9 and TRBJ2-5; D remains ambiguous. The CDR3 consists of 12 residues. V was cut by 3 bases and J by 0 bases, with 3 bases left in between. The germline V gene has CDR1 SGDLS and CDR2 YYNGEE. CDR3 coding DNA: TGTGCCAGCAGCGACTACCAAGAGACCCAGTACTTC. Amino acids: CASSDYQETQYF.

The genes are TRBV5-1 and TRBJ2-1, with D possibly being TRBD1 (5 bases). Germline CDR1 reads SGHRS; CDR2 reads YFSETQ. The CDR3 has 13 amino acids. V was clipped by 1 base and J by 5 bases, with 7 bases between them. CDR3 in amino acids: CASSLTGNNEQFF. The CDR3 DNA sequence: TGCGCCAGCAGCTTGACAGGAAACAATGAGCAGTTCTTC.

The rearrangement links TRBV6-5 to TRBJ2-3; 7 bases align to TRBD1. The V segment lost 2 bases and the J segment 2 bases; nucleotides outside the gene matches: 4. This CDR3 is built from 15 residues. Germline V gene lookup returns CDR1 MNHEY and CDR2 SVGAGI. CDR3 sequence: CASSYRQGFTDTQYF. The DNA of the CDR3 is TGTGCCAGCAGTTACAGACAGGGATTCACAGATACGCAGTATTTT.

J is TRBJ2-2 and V is TRBV6-1, with D possibly TRBD1 on 6 matching bases. This CDR3 contains 14 residues. Per germline, CDR1 MNHNS and CDR2 SASEGT. Trimming left V 5 bases short and J 4 bases short, with 11 bases between. This chain's CDR3 is CASSPRGGTGELFF. Written as DNA, the CDR3 is TGTGCCAGCAGTCCCAGGGGTGGCACCGGGGAGCTGTTTTTT.

The rearrangement uses TRBV7-9 and TRBJ2-2; 9 nucleotides match TRBD1. Germline V gene sequence: CDR1 SEHNR, CDR2 FQNEAQ (reference sequence). Trimming at V came to 5 bases and at J to 8 bases, leaving 6 bases not matched to a gene. The CDR3 has 14 residues. In nucleotides, the CDR3 is TGTGCCAGCAGCCCGGGACAGGGTGGAGGGGAGCTGTTTTTT. Protein sequence: CASSPGQGGGELFF. The variable domain in full, with the rest retrieved from reference TRBV7-9 and TRBJ2-2, is DTGVSQNPRHKITKRGQNVTFRCDPISEHNRLYWYRQTLGQGPEFLTYFQNEAQLEKSRLLSDRFSAERPKGSFSTLEIQRTEQGDSAMYLCASSPGQGGGELFFGEGSRLTVL.

This chain connects TRBV5-1 to TRBJ2-3; 10 bases line up with TRBD2. This CDR3 spans 16 amino acids. The germline V gene encodes CDR1 SGHRS and CDR2 YFSETQ. Losses at the gene ends were 7 bases for V and 4 bases for J; bases not matched to a gene: 12. CDR3 in amino acids: CASGVVAGGLADTQYF. Written as DNA, the CDR3 is TGCGCCAGCGGGGTCGTAGCGGGAGGCCTCGCAGATACGCAGTATTTT.

The rearrangement uses TRBV7-8 and TRBJ2-7; weak D call: TRBD2 (5 bases). V gave up 2 bases and J gave up 5 bases, with 16 bases separating them. CDR3 length: 15 amino acids. Germline V gene sequence: CDR1 SGHVS, CDR2 FQNEAQ. CDR3 sequence: CASSLRRRPANEQYF. The CDR3 coding sequence is TGTGCCAGCAGCTTAAGGCGGAGGCCCGCGAACGAGCAGTACTTC.

The chain has TRBV6-5 and TRBJ1-2; no clear D gene. This CDR3 contains 13 residues. Germline-derived CDR1 and CDR2 are MNHEY and SVGAGI. V was pared by 2 bases and J by 6 bases, with 10 bases between. The DNA of the CDR3 is TGTGCCAGCAGTTACGGACCGGGAGATGGCTACACCTTC. As protein: CASSYGPGDGYTF.

J is TRBJ2-1 and V is TRBV11-2, with TRBD2 matching 11 bases. The trim removed 2 bases at V and 6 bases at J, leaving 12 bases unmatched. There are 18 residues in the CDR3. Per germline, CDR1 SGHAT and CDR2 FQNNGV. Here the CDR3 reads CASSLNLLAGGKSNEQFF. CDR3 DNA: TGTGCCAGCAGCTTAAATCTCCTAGCGGGAGGTAAGAGCAATGAGCAGTTCTTC.

The gene calls are TRBV7-9 and TRBJ1-1, with 9 bases that match TRBD1. This CDR3 region has 15 residues. The junction had 5 bases not matched to a gene; V was cut back by 5 bases and J by 1 base. Germline loops: CDR1 SEHNR, CDR2 FQNEAQ (reference sequence). The CDR3 here is CASSASGQGNTEAFF. In DNA, the CDR3 is TGTGCCAGCAGCGCCTCGGGACAGGGGAACACTGAAGCTTTCTTT.

The chain links TRBV4-1 to TRBJ2-3; 14 nucleotides match TRBD2. Germline CDR1 is MGHRA and CDR2 is YSYEKL. V was pared by 3 bases and J by 1 base, with 9 bases of the junction left unmatched. This CDR3 comprises 19 residues. CDR3 bases: TGCGCCAGCAGCCATTTAGGACTAGCGGGAGGCCGAGGCACAGATACGCAGTATTTT. Protein: CASSHLGLAGGRGTDTQYF.

The chain employs TRBV18 and TRBJ2-2; a weak D match, TRBD2 (5 bases). V shed 3 bases and J shed 3 bases, with 14 bases lying between them. CDR3 size: 16 residues. Looked up from germline, CDR1 is KGHSH and CDR2 is LQKENI. The CDR3, as DNA: TGTGCCAGCTCACCGCTGGACCTGGACTACACCGGGGAGCTGTTTTTT. This sequence encodes CASSPLDLDYTGELFF.

This clone is categorized as medium-sized. The J gene is TRBJ1-2, the V gene TRBV27, with TRBD1 identical over 7 bases. Germline lookup yields CDR1 MNHEY and CDR2 SMNVEV (reference sequence). V shed 8 bases, J shed 5 bases, and the junction held 11 bases outside the gene matches. The CDR3 sequence is 14 residues long. The CDR3 nucleotides are TGTGCCAGCGGAGGCAGGGACAGTCCTTATGGCTACACCTTC. Translation gives CASGGRDSPYGYTF.

This clone is a singleton in its sample. This chain joins TRBV27 and TRBJ2-1; 7 positions agree with TRBD1. Germline V lookup: CDR1 MNHEY, CDR2 SMNVEV (reference sequence). The ends lost 3 bases at V and 10 bases at J; junction bases unmatched: 6. This CDR3 has 13 residues. The CDR3 DNA is TGTGCCAGCAGTTTTTTCCTCAGGGGGGAGCAGTTCTTC. Protein sequence: CASSFFLRGEQFF.

The chain carries TRBV19 and TRBJ2-2, with 10 nucleotides matching TRBD1. This CDR3 region has 14 residues. Trimming removed 7 bases from V and 6 bases from J; junction bases left unmatched: 5. Germline lookup yields CDR1 LNHDA and CDR2 SQIVND (reference sequence). CDR3 coding DNA: TGTGCCAGTACGGACAGGGGGATCGCCGGGGAGCTGTTTTTT. This gives the protein CASTDRGIAGELFF.

In its sample, this clone was seen once. The chain has TRBV4-1 and TRBJ2-3; 8 nucleotides line up with TRBD2. V shed 1 base and J 2 bases; nucleotides not matched to a gene: 8. Looked up from germline, CDR1 is MGHRA and CDR2 is YSYEKL. The CDR3 contains 17 residues. The CDR3 protein is CASSQAPKAGATDTQYF. For the CDR3, the DNA is TGCGCCAGCAGCCAAGCCCCGAAAGCGGGAGCCACAGATACGCAGTATTTT.

This clone was seen once. The chain employs TRBV27 and TRBJ1-1, with unresolved D. There are 15 residues in the CDR3. CDR1 and CDR2 from the germline V gene are MNHEY and SMNVEV (reference sequence). Trimming left V 8 bases short and J 3 bases short, with 19 bases between. The chain's CDR3 is CASSSPGRIDTEAFF. The CDR3 nucleotides are TGTGCCAGCTCGAGTCCGGGGAGGATTGACACTGAAGCTTTCTTT.

The chain couples TRBV18 to TRBJ1-1, with D tentatively TRBD1 (6 bases). Germline V gene lookup returns CDR1 KGHSH and CDR2 LQKENI. Trimming stripped 3 bases from V and 0 bases from J, with 17 bases between. CDR3 size: 17 residues. The CDR3 nucleotides read TGTGCCAGCTCACCTTACAGGGATCCGAGCCTGAACACTGAAGCTTTCTTT. Its protein product is CASSPYRDPSLNTEAFF.